This passage covers 30 T cell receptor beta chains from one sample sequenced in a study of blood T cell repertoires in COVID-19. Assay used: immunoSEQ multiplex PCR; TCRdb lists only in-frame clones, some missing. The sample holds about 160,000 clones, more than 65% seen once. The sample was PBMCs or T cells enriched from blood (not recorded which). The receptors originated from a middle-aged woman with acute COVID-19.

The V and J genes are TRBV9 and TRBJ2-1, with TRBD2 matching over 7 bases. The junction had 13 bases not matched to a gene; V was cut back by 4 bases and J by 3 bases. The V gene's germline CDR1 is SGDLS and CDR2 YYNGEE. This CDR3 is 17 amino acids long. CDR3 in amino acids: CASSWSTGSGVYNEQFF. Here the CDR3 DNA reads TGTGCCAGCAGCTGGTCTACCGGGAGCGGGGTCTACAATGAGCAGTTCTTC.

The chain has TRBV5-1 and TRBJ1-1, with 7 bases matching TRBD1. Losses at the gene ends were 1 base for V and 0 bases for J; bases not matched to a gene: 0. This CDR3 contains 14 residues. Germline V lookup: CDR1 SGHRS, CDR2 YFSETQ. The CDR3 here is CASSLTGVNTEAFF. The CDR3 nucleotides read TGCGCCAGCAGCTTGACAGGGGTGAACACTGAAGCTTTCTTT.

The rearrangement uses TRBV19 and TRBJ2-3; 8 bases map to TRBD1. CDR1 is LNHDA and CDR2 is SQIVND in the germline V gene (reference sequence). This CDR3 is built from 15 residues. V gave up 10 bases and J gave up 2 bases; unmatched junction bases: 11. The CDR3 coding sequence is TGTGCCACACGAAGAGGACAGGGAGCCACAGATACGCAGTATTTT. Amino acid sequence: CATRRGQGATDTQYF.

V usage is TRBV5-1 and J usage is TRBJ2-6, with 8 bases aligning to TRBD1. This CDR3 is 15 amino acids long. Germline trimming cut 4 bases from V and 2 bases from J; bases unmatched to any gene: 2. CDR1 is SGHRS and CDR2 is YFSETQ in the germline V gene. This CDR3 is CASSQDRAGANVLTF. In nucleotides, the CDR3 is TGCGCCAGCAGCCAGGACAGGGCTGGGGCCAACGTCCTGACTTTC.

The chain joins TRBV6-1 to TRBJ2-1; TRBD2 is a possible D gene (6 bases). This CDR3 is built from 16 residues. CDR1 and CDR2 from the germline V gene are MNHNS and SASEGT. V gave up 1 base and J gave up 0 bases, with 10 bases separating them. The CDR3 DNA reads TGTGCCAGCAGTGAAGGGGCTAGCGACTCCTACAATGAGCAGTTCTTC. Translated: CASSEGASDSYNEQFF.

The rearrangement uses TRBV7-8 and TRBJ1-5, with D possibly being TRBD1 (6 bases). The CDR3 is 15 residues long. V was clipped by 5 bases and J by 2 bases, with 13 bases between them. CDR1 and CDR2 (germline): SGHVS, FQNEAQ. The CDR3 is CASSPYRVGNQPQHF. The CDR3 DNA follows: TGTGCCAGCAGCCCATACAGGGTCGGCAATCAGCCCCAGCATTTT.

This clone came up once. The J gene is TRBJ1-1, the V gene TRBV7-9, with TRBD1 as a possible D gene (5 bases). Germline-derived CDR1 and CDR2 are SEHNR and FQNEAQ (reference sequence). There are 14 residues in the CDR3. With 6 bases removed from V and 4 bases from J, the gap between germline ends came to 15 bases. This chain's CDR3 is CASRQLGAPTEAFF. For the CDR3, the DNA is TGTGCCAGCAGACAGCTAGGGGCGCCCACTGAAGCTTTCTTT.

Written as DNA, the CDR3 is TGTGCCAGCGGGGCTTTGGGTGAAGGAGCTTTCTTT. This sequence encodes CASGALGEGAFF. This sequence joins TRBV3-1 (or the pseudogene TRBV3-2) and TRBJ1-1; a weak D match, TRBD1 (5 bases). Germline V CDR1 and CDR2: LGHDT, YNNKEL (reference sequence). Deletions cut 8 bases from V and 10 bases from J, with 17 bases between. The CDR3 is 12 residues long.

The chain is built from TRBV5-1 and TRBJ2-7; 7 positions agree with TRBD2. Trimming at V came to 5 bases and at J to 5 bases, leaving 10 bases not matched to a gene. Per the germline V gene, CDR1 is SGHRS and CDR2 is YFSETQ. CDR3 length equals 14 residues. CDR3 region: CASRPGGSSNEQYF. The CDR3 bases are TGCGCCAGCAGGCCAGGCGGGAGTTCAAACGAGCAGTACTTC.

This clone showed up just a few times. The V and J genes are TRBV19 and TRBJ1-5; D gene unclear. The CDR3 consists of 14 residues. V dropped 5 bases and J dropped 3 bases, with 11 bases sitting between them. From germline, CDR1 is LNHDA and CDR2 SQIVND (reference sequence). DNA of the CDR3: TGTGCCAGTAGTTACCGGGAGACCAATCAGCCCCAGCATTTT. It specifies CASSYRETNQPQHF.

This chain connects TRBV5-1 to TRBJ2-4, with D perhaps TRBD2 (5 bases). V was cut by 4 bases and J by 3 bases, with 20 bases left in between. CDR1 is SGHRS and CDR2 is YFSETQ in the germline V gene. The CDR3 has 17 amino acids. As DNA, the CDR3 is TGCGCCAGCAGCCTAGCCCAGACGAGCGTAGTCAAAAACATTCAGTACTTC. Its translation is CASSLAQTSVVKNIQYF.

V and J are TRBV3-1 (or the pseudogene TRBV3-2) and TRBJ1-5, with D unresolved. Germline V gene sequence: CDR1 LGHDT, CDR2 YNNKEL (reference sequence). The CDR3 is 13 amino acids. V lost 3 bases and J 2 bases, leaving 5 bases between the germline ends. CDR3 residues: CASSHSGNQPQHF. The CDR3 DNA is TGTGCCAGCAGCCATTCCGGCAATCAGCCCCAGCATTTT.

The genes are TRBV9 and TRBJ2-3; 9 positions match TRBD2. This CDR3 region has 15 residues. Unmatched junction bases numbered 3, after V lost 3 bases and J lost 1 base. Per the germline V gene, CDR1 is SGDLS and CDR2 is YYNGEE. CDR3 region: CASSASGRRTDTQYF. CDR3 bases: TGTGCCAGCAGCGCAAGCGGGAGGCGCACAGATACGCAGTATTTT.

CDR3 in amino acids: CATSRGLAGGSDTQYF. CDR3 in DNA: TGTGCCACCAGCAGAGGATTAGCGGGAGGATCAGATACGCAGTATTTT. The V call is TRBV15, the J call TRBJ2-3; 10 positions match TRBD2. CDR1 is LNHNV and CDR2 is YYDKDF in the germline V gene (reference sequence). CDR3 length: 16 residues. V shed 1 base and J 4 bases; nucleotides not matched to a gene: 5.

The chain uses TRBV2 and TRBJ1-6, with D unresolved. Trimming cost V 3 bases and J 10 bases, with 7 bases left between them. Germline-derived CDR1 and CDR2 are SNHLY and FYNNEI. The CDR3 extends over 12 amino acids. CDR3 bases: TGTGCCAGCAGTGACCGGTTGTCACCCCTCCACTTT. Amino acid sequence: CASSDRLSPLHF.

J is TRBJ2-3 and V is TRBV5-1; 8 bases match TRBD2. V shed 0 bases and J 5 bases; nucleotides not matched to a gene: 5. The germline V gene encodes CDR1 SGHRS and CDR2 YFSETQ. The CDR3 consists of 15 residues. CDR3 in DNA: TGCGCCAGCAGCTTGGCCGGGAGGGAGGTAGATACGCAGTATTTT. Translating gives CASSLAGREVDTQYF.

V usage is TRBV4-1 and J usage is TRBJ2-3; D is perhaps TRBD1 (5 bases). The CDR3 is 13 amino acids. Trimming left V 5 bases short and J 3 bases short, with 9 bases between. Germline V gene lookup returns CDR1 MGHRA and CDR2 YSYEKL. The CDR3 region is CASSSAGTDTQYF. The CDR3 DNA follows: TGCGCCAGCAGCTCAGCAGGGACAGATACGCAGTATTTT.

The chain employs TRBV25-1 and TRBJ2-1; 7 positions agree with TRBD2. The CDR3 length is 14 residues. Trimming at V came to 7 bases and at J to 8 bases, leaving 11 bases not matched to a gene. Germline V lookup: CDR1 MGHDK, CDR2 SYGVNS. Here the CDR3 DNA reads TGTGCCAGCACCGCGGGAGTCCGGGCCCATGAGCAGTTCTTC. Translating it yields CASTAGVRAHEQFF. The whole variable domain, remainder taken from reference TRBV25-1 and TRBJ2-1, is EADIYQTPRYLVIGTGKKITLECSQTMGHDKMYWYQQDPGMELHLIHYSYGVNSTEKGDLSSESTVSRIRTEHFPLTLESARPSHTSQYLCASTAGVRAHEQFFGPGTRLTVL.

The V call is TRBV12-1, the J call TRBJ1-1. TRBV12-1 is designated a pseudogene. This CDR3 region has 16 residues. For the CDR3, the DNA is TGTGCCAGCAGCTTTGGAGGATTAGTGAGGAACACTGAAGCTTTCTTT. Its protein product is CASSFGGLVRNTEAFF.

The chain joins TRBV19 to TRBJ2-7; the D gene is possibly TRBD2 (5 bases). The germline V and J ends were trimmed by 5 bases and 4 bases, with 6 bases remaining between them. The CDR3 is 11 amino acids. CDR1 and CDR2 from the germline V gene are LNHDA and SQIVND (reference sequence). The DNA for the CDR3 is TGTGCCAGTAGTTCGGGGTACGAGCAGTACTTC. Protein: CASSSGYEQYF.

A single count supports this clone. This chain connects TRBV2 to TRBJ2-7; 9 bases are a match to TRBD1. CDR1 is SNHLY and CDR2 is FYNNEI in the germline V gene. The CDR3 has 14 amino acids. V trimming: 5 bases; J trimming: 3 bases; junction bases outside the gene matches: 5. The CDR3 sequence is CASSPRTGVYEQYF. In nucleotides, the CDR3 is TGTGCCAGCAGTCCCCGGACAGGGGTCTACGAGCAGTACTTC.

This sequence joins TRBV6-5 and TRBJ1-2; D is ambiguous. Germline assignment: CDR1 MNHEY and CDR2 SVGAGI. This CDR3 has 12 amino acids. V was clipped by 7 bases and J by 2 bases, with 8 bases between them. The CDR3 protein is CASKAANYGYTF. CDR3 in DNA: TGTGCCAGCAAGGCAGCGAACTATGGCTACACCTTC.

The rearrangement links TRBV28 to TRBJ2-7, with TRBD2 identical over 9 bases. V was clipped by 5 bases and J by 3 bases; unmatched bases: 5. Germline CDR1 is MDHEN and CDR2 is SYDVKM. The CDR3 totals 14 residues. CDR3 in amino acids: CASSPGTSLYEQYF. CDR3 DNA sequence: TGTGCCAGCAGTCCCGGGACTAGCCTCTACGAGCAGTACTTC. Complete variable domain (other parts from reference TRBV28 and TRBJ2-7): DVKVTQSSRYLVKRTGEKVFLECVQDMDHENMFWYRQDPGLGLRLIYFSYDVKMKEKGDIPEGYSVSREKKERFSLILESASTNQTSMYLCASSPGTSLYEQYFGPGTRLTVT.

The chain carries TRBV5-1 and TRBJ2-2; D may be TRBD1 (5 bases). The CDR3 length is 15 residues. Trimming took 4 bases from V and 3 from J, leaving 13 bases between them. From germline, CDR1 is SGHRS and CDR2 YFSETQ. CDR3 nucleotides: TGCGCCAGCAGCGCGCAGGGCTTATACACCGGGGAGCTGTTTTTT. It specifies CASSAQGLYTGELFF.

This clone was detected only a few times. The V and J genes are TRBV7-2 and TRBJ2-7; D is ambiguous. The CDR3 runs 13 residues. The germline V and J ends were trimmed by 6 bases and 1 base, with 10 bases remaining between them. The germline CDR1 and CDR2 sequences are SGHTA and FQGNSA. The CDR3 here is CASSFAASYEQYV. The CDR3 bases are TGTGCCAGCAGTTTCGCGGCTTCCTACGAGCAGTACGTC.

Turning to this clone: Mismatch with germline at one junction end may stem from a read error. The chain carries TRBV7-7 and TRBJ2-1, with 9 bases lining up with TRBD2. The V gene's germline CDR1 is SSHAT and CDR2 FNYEAQ (reference sequence). The CDR3 sequence is 14 residues long. As DNA, the CDR3 is TGTGCTAGCAGCTTAGAGTGGACTAGCGATGAGCAGTTCTTC. It specifies CASSLEWTSDEQFF.

The V and J genes are TRBV6-5 and TRBJ2-3, with 8 bases identical to TRBD1. Germline V CDR1 and CDR2: MNHEY, SVGAGI. The CDR3 is 15 amino acids. Unmatched junction bases numbered 7, after V lost 6 bases and J lost 2 bases. The CDR3 coding sequence is TGTGCCAGCAGCCGGACAGGGTCGAACACAGATACGCAGTATTTT. Translated, it gives CASSRTGSNTDTQYF.

A few counts support this clone. Different DNA sequences within this sample yield the same CDR3. J is TRBJ1-1 and V is TRBV27; 7 nucleotides match TRBD1. This CDR3 spans 13 amino acids. The V gene end was trimmed by 4 bases and the J gene end by 1 base; junction bases not matched to a gene: 0. Germline V gene sequence: CDR1 MNHEY, CDR2 SMNVEV (reference sequence). The CDR3 is CASSWTGNTEAFF. The CDR3, as DNA: TGTGCCAGCAGTTGGACAGGGAACACTGAAGCTTTCTTT.

The V gene is TRBV11-2, the J gene TRBJ2-3, with 10 nucleotides matching TRBD2. Germline lookup yields CDR1 SGHAT and CDR2 FQNNGV. With 1 base clipped from V and 1 base from J, the junction kept 8 bases outside the gene matches. The CDR3 spans 18 residues. For the CDR3, the DNA is TGTGCCAGCAGCTTAGTGGAGACCGGGACTAGCGGCACAGATACGCAGTATTTT. It yields the protein CASSLVETGTSGTDTQYF. Full variable domain (rest looked up from reference TRBV11-2 and TRBJ2-3): EAGVAQSPRYKIIEKRQSVAFWCNPISGHATLYWYQQILGQGPKLLIQFQNNGVVDDSQLPKDRFSAERLKGVDSTLKIQPAKLEDSAVYLCASSLVETGTSGTDTQYFGPGTRLTVL.

The chain couples TRBV19 to TRBJ1-5; TRBD1 matches at 7 bases. The V gene's germline CDR1 is LNHDA and CDR2 SQIVND (reference sequence). This CDR3 has 14 residues. V was clipped by 8 bases and J by 1 base; unmatched bases: 5. This CDR3 reads CASGTQGSNQPQHF. CDR3 in DNA: TGTGCCAGTGGGACACAGGGGAGCAATCAGCCCCAGCATTTT.